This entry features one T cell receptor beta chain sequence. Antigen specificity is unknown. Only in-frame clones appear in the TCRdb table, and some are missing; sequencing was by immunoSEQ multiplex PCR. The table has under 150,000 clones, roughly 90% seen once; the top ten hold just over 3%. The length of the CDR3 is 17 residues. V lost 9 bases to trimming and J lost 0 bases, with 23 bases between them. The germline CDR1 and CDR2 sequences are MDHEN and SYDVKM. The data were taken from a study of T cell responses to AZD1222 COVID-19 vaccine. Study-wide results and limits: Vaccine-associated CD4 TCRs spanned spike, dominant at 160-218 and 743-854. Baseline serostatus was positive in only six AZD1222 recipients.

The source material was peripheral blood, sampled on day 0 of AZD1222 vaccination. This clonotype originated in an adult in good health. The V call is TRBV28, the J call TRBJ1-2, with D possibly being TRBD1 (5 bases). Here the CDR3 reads CASHGRQSPKANYGYTF. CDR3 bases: TGTGCCAGTCATGGCCGACAGTCCCCGAAAGCTAACTATGGCTACACCTTC.